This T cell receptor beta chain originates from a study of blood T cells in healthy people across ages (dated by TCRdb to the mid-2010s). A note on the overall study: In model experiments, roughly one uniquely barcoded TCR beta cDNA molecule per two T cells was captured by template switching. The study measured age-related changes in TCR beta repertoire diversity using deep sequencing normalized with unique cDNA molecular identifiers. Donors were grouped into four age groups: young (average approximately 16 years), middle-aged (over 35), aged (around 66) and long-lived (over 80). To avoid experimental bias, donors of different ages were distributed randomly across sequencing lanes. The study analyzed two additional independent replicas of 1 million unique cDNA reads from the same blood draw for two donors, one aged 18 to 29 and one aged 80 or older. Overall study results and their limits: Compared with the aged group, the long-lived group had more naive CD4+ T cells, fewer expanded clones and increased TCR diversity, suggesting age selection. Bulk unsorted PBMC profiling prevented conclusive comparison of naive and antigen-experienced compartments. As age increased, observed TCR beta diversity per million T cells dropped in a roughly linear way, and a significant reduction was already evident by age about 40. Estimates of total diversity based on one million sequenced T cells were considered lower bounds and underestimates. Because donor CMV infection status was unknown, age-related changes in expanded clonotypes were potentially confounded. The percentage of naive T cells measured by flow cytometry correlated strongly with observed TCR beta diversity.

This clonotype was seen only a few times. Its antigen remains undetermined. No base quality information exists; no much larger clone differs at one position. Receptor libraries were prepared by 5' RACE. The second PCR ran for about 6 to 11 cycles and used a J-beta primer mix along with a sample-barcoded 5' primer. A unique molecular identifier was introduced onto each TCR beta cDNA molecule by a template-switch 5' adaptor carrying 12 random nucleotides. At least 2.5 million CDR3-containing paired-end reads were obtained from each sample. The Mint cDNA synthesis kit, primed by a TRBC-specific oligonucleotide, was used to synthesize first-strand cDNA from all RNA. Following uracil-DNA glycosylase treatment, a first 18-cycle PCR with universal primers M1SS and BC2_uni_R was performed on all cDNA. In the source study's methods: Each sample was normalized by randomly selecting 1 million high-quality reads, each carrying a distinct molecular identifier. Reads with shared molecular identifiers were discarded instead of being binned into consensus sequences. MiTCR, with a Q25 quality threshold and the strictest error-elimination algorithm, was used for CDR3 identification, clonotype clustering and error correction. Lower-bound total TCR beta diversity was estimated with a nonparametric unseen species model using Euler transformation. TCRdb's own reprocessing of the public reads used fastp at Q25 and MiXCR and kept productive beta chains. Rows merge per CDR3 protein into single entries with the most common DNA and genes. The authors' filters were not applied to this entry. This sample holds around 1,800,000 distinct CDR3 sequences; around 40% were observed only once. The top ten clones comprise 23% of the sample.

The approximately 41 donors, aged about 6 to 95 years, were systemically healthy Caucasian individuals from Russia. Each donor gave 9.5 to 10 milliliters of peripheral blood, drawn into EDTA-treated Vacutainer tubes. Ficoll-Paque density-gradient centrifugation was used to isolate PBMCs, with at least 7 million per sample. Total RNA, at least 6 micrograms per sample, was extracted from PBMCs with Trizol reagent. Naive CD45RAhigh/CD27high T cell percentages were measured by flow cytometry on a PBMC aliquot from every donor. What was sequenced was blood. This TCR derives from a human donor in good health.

At the DNA level, the sequence is TGCAGTGCCCAAACCCCGGGGGATAAAAAACTGTTTTTT. Its product reads: CSAQTPGDKKLFF. The V and J segments used are TRBV20-1 and TRBJ1-4; TRBD1 is perhaps the D gene, given 5 matching bases. The trim is 6 bases for V and 9 bases for J, with a gap of 17 bases between the germline ends. The CDR3, from cysteine to phenylalanine, totals 13 residues. Here the CDR3 DNA is all that survives: 39 bases in frame from base 1. Based on the germline V gene (reference sequence), the CDR1 and CDR2 sequences are DFQATT and SNEGSKA.